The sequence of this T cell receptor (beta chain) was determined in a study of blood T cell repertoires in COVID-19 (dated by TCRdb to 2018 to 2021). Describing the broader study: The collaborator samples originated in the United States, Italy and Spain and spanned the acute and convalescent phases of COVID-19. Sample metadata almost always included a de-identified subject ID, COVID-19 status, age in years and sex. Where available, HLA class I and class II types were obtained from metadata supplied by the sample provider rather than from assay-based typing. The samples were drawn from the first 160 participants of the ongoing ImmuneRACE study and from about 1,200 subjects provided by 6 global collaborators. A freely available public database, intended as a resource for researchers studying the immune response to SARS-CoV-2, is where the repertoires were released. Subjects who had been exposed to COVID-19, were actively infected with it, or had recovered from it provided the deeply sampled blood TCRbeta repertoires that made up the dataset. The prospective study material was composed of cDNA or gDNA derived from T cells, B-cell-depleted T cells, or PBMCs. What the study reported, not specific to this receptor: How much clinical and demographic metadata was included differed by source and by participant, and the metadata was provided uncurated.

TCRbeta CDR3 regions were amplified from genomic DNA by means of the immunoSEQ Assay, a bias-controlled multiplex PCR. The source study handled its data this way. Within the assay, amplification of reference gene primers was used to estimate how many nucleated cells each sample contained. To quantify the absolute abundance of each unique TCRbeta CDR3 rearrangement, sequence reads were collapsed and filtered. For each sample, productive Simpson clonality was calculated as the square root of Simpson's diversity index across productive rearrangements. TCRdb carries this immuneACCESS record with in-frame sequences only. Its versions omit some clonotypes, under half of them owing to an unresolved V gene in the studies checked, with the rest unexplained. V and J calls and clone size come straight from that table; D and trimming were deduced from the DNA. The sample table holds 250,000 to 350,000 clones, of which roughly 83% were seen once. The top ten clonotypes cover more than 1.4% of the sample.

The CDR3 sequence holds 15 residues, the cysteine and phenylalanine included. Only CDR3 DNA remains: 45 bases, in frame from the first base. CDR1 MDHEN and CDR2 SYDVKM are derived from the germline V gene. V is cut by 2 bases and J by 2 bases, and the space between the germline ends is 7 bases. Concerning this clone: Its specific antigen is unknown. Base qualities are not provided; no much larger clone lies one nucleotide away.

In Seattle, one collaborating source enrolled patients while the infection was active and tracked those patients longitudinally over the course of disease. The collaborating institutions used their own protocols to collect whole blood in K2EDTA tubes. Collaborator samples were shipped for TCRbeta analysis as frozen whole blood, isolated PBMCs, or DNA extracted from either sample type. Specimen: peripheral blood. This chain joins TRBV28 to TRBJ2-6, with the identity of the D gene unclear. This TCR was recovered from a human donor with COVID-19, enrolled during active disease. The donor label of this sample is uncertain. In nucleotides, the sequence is TGTGCCAGCAGTTTAGGAGAGGCTGGGGCCAACGTCCTGACTTTC. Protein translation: CASSLGEAGANVLTF.